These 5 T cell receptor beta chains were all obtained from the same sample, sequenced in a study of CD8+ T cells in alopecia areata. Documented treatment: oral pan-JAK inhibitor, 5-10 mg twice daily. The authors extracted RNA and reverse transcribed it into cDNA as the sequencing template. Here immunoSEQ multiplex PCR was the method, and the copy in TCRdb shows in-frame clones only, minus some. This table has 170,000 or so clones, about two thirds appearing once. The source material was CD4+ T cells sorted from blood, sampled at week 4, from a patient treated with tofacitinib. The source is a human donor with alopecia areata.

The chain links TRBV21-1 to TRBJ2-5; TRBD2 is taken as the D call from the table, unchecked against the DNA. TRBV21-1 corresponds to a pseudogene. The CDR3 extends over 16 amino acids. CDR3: CASSKGGQRGQETQYF. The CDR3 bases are TGTGCCAGCAGCAAAGGGGGTCAGCGGGGCCAAGAGACCCAGTACTTC.

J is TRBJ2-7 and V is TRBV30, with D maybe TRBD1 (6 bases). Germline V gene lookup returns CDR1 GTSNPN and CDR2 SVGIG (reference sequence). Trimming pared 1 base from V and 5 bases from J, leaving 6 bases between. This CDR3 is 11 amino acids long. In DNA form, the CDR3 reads TGTGCCTGGAGTGGACAGGACGAGCAGTACTTC. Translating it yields CAWSGQDEQYF.

CDR3 bases: TGTGCCAGCAGTCAGGGACGGGACTATAATTCACCCCTCCACTTT. Amino acids: CASSQGRDYNSPLHF. The V call is TRBV2, the J call TRBJ1-6; D possibly corresponds to TRBD1 (5 bases). Per germline, CDR1 SNHLY and CDR2 FYNNEI. The CDR3 totals 15 residues. Trimming left V 5 bases short and J 3 bases short, with 11 bases between.

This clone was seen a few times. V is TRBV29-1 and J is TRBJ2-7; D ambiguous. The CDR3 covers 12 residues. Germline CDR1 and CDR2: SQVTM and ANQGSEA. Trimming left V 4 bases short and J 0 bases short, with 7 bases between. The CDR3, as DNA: TGCAGCGTTGGTCTTAGCTCCTACGAGCAGTACTTC. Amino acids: CSVGLSSYEQYF.

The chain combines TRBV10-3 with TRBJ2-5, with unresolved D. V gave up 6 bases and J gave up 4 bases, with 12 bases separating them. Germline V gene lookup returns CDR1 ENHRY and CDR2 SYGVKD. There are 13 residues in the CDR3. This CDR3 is CAISEQLTETQYF. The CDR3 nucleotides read TGTGCCATCAGCGAGCAGCTAACAGAGACCCAGTACTTC.